Sequencing of this T cell receptor beta chain was carried out in a study of CD8+ T cells in alopecia areata. General observations from the study: Alopecia totalis/universalis scalp especially showed more expanded CD8+ clones than normal scalp.

After isolation, RNA underwent reverse transcription to generate cDNA as the sequencing template. TCRdb's table, derived via immunoSEQ multiplex PCR, lists solely in-frame clones and lacks some. This sample has around 200,000 clones, with approximately 53% found just once. The treatment here: oral pan-JAK inhibitor, 5-10 mg twice daily. Collected material from alopecia areata patients comprised lesional scalp punch biopsies and peripheral blood. Trimming cost V 5 bases and J 4 bases, with 17 bases left between them. CDR3 length: 16 amino acids. Germline V gene data show CDR1 as SGHAT and CDR2 as FQNNGV. A remark on this clone: Its matching antigen is unknown.

Source: CD8+ T cells sorted from blood, taken at week 24, from a patient treated with tofacitinib. The rearrangement joins TRBV11-2 to TRBJ1-4; tentatively, D is TRBD1 (5 bases). The receptor comes from a human donor with alopecia areata. The DNA for the CDR3 is TGTGCCAGCAGCCCGTCCCCGACAGCCCTTAATGAAAAACTGTTTTTT. It specifies CASSPSPTALNEKLFF.